This T cell receptor (beta chain) came from a study of CD8+ T cells in alopecia areata. This clone was observed many times. As for treatment: oral pan-JAK inhibitor, 5-10 mg twice daily. Sequencing used cDNA as its template, made by extracting RNA and reverse transcribing it. This table comes from immunoSEQ multiplex PCR, and its TCRdb copy is limited to in-frame clones, with some not included. The table includes 200,000 to 250,000 clones, more than 30% detected once. Sequencing used CD4+ T cells sorted from blood, obtained at approximately week 30, from a patient treated with tofacitinib. The sequence derives from a human donor with alopecia areata.

The CDR3 sequence is CASSARGSTGELFF. DNA for the CDR3: TGTGCCAGCAGCGCCCGGGGGAGCACCGGGGAGCTGTTTTTT. The V call is TRBV9, the J call TRBJ2-2; tentatively, D is TRBD2 (6 bases). The germline gives CDR1 SGDLS, CDR2 YYNGEE. The CDR3 runs 14 residues. V was pared by 3 bases and J by 4 bases, with 10 bases between.